This paragraph covers one T cell receptor (beta chain) sequence. The source of the sample is a study of PD-L1 blockade in urothelial cancer. Study at large: Intravenous atezolizumab, 1,200 mg every 3 weeks, was begun by patients in the mid-2010s. Blood yielded a median of approximately 130,000 T cells per sample.

Synthetic analogs of TCR templates were spiked into every PCR. Sequenced by immunoSEQ multiplex PCR; TCRdb stores in-frame clones only, minus some. The sample holds 38,000 or so clones, approximately 82% seen once. The CDR3 is made up of 16 amino acids. Germline values: CDR1 WSHSY, CDR2 SAAADI. After removal of 4 bases from V and 0 bases from J, the junction contained 7 bases not matched to a gene. Sequences were derived from PBMCs, sampled around atezolizumab (anti-PD-L1) treatment. The sequence came from a man aged 60-69 years with urothelial cancer. The J gene is TRBJ2-7, the V gene TRBV10-2; TRBD2 agrees at 9 bases. The CDR3 nucleotides read TGCGCCAGCAGTGTATTGGGAGCGGGGGGCTCCTACGAGCAGTACTTC. Its translation: CASSVLGAGGSYEQYF.